This T cell receptor beta chain was retrieved from a study of cytomegalovirus exposure and HLA in healthy donors. Overall study: About 85 million unique TCR sequences came from HLA-typed donors in an early release.

The germline CDR1 and CDR2 sequences are SGHNT and YENEEA. V lost 2 bases and J 2 bases, leaving 12 bases between the germline ends. The CDR3 length is 15 residues. PCR involved 60 Vbeta and 13 Jbeta primers. Method: immunoSEQ multiplex PCR; TCRdb's copy keeps in-frame clones and lacks some. The sample carries about 160,000 clones, just under 75% recorded once. The chain couples TRBV11-3 to TRBJ1-1; the D gene is possibly TRBD1 (5 bases). The sample was PBMCs. The TCR sequence derives from a woman between 18 and 29 years old in good health and CMV-seronegative. CDR3 nucleotide sequence: TGTGCCAGCAGCTTATGGGGCAGGGATAACACTGAAGCTTTCTTT. This codes for CASSLWGRDNTEAFF.